This T cell receptor (beta chain) comes out of a study of regulatory T cells in long-lasting Graves disease. This clonotype was found many times. With iRepertoire HTBI primers and Arm-PCR of CDR3 regions, TCR beta libraries were built. TCRdb redid the calling of the multiplex PCR reads with MiXCR, one entry per CDR3 protein. The table lists about 540,000 distinct CDR3 sequences, 13% of them singletons. Indicated time point: newly diagnosed GD, antithyroid drugs for less than 3 months. PBMCs provided the RNA from which the TCR library was made. The germline V and J ends were trimmed by 7 bases and 6 bases, with 6 bases remaining between them. The CDR3 is made up of 11 amino acids. Separately, the same data were catalogued under a study of T cells in Graves' hyperthyroidism and ophthalmopathy. Turning to that study: The majority of expanded thyroid clonotypes above 0.001 also appeared in blood.

The receptor was isolated from a man aged 25-40 years with Graves disease. The input for sequencing was peripheral blood mononuclear cells (PBMCs), taken at new diagnosis, from a patient treated with antithyroid drugs. J is TRBJ2-2 and V is TRBV12-3 or TRBV12-4; D ambiguous. The CDR3 region is CASIMSGELFF. In nucleotides, the CDR3 is TGTGCCAGCATTATGTCCGGGGAGCTGTTTTTT.